Listed below are T cell receptor beta chains from one sample, sequenced in a study of Graves' ophthalmopathy and Graves' hyperthyroidism. Each CDR3 protein gets one entry after TCRdb re-called the multiplex PCR reads with MiXCR. The sample comprises about 740,000 distinct CDR3 sequences, 40% of which are singletons, and roughly 45% rests with the top ten. The sample consisted of peripheral blood. These receptors came from an adult man with Graves' ophthalmopathy. CDR3s leave out the opening cysteine and the closing phenylalanine or tryptophan. Fields, in order: clone size, D gene, V gene, CDR3 protein. A D gene is named only where the DNA matches it firmly. Clone size is shown for a subset of rows, as once, few, many or a class of expanded clone.

size: NA
D: TRBD1
V: TRBV20-1
CDR3: SAQTGYNQPQH

size: NA
D: TRBD2
V: TRBV11-2
CDR3: ASSFSREASYEQY

size: NA
D: NA
V: TRBV7-6
CDR3: ASSLPDPRKETQY

size: NA
D: NA
V: TRBV6-6
CDR3: ASVRQKRTEAF

size: few
D: NA
V: TRBV10-3
CDR3: AIRPNTGELF

size: NA
D: TRBD1
V: TRBV7-3
CDR3: ASSSDRGSGANVLT

size: few
D: NA
V: TRBV5-1
CDR3: ASSLVANYEQY

size: many
D: NA
V: TRBV10-3
CDR3: AISGGETPYEQY

size: few
D: NA
V: TRBV5-6
CDR3: ASSLTAAQAGETQY

size: few
D: TRBD1
V: TRBV10-3
CDR3: ASKGAGGKLF

size: few
D: NA
V: TRBV10-3
CDR3: AISEPGQPQH

size: many
D: NA
V: TRBV9
CDR3: ASSVEPGAGETQY

size: NA
D: NA
V: TRBV5-6
CDR3: ASSLVPTRLAGELF

size: many
D: TRBD2
V: TRBV2
CDR3: ASGGLAGPNEQF

size: NA
D: NA
V: TRBV6-5
CDR3: ASSYSKRVLGETQY

size: many
D: NA
V: TRBV29-1
CDR3: SALPPGYTEAF

size: NA
D: NA
V: TRBV20-1
CDR3: SARDPRGGGYT

size: few
D: TRBD2
V: TRBV29-1
CDR3: SVEDRRGGRAPDTQY

size: NA
D: NA
V: TRBV10-3
CDR3: AISATDRSSYEQY

size: many
D: NA
V: TRBV5-6
CDR3: ASSARGDYGYT

size: NA
D: NA
V: TRBV7-9
CDR3: ASSLGGKQETQY

size: NA
D: TRBD1
V: TRBV4-3
CDR3: ASSPNRAGGTEAF

size: NA
D: NA
V: TRBV7-9
CDR3: ASSQDNMHQGVNQPQH

size: few
D: NA
V: TRBV7-9
CDR3: ASSLTASGEKLF

size: many
D: NA
V: TRBV10-2
CDR3: ASSEGSTEAF

size: many
D: NA
V: TRBV25-1
CDR3: ASSDSAGDRAF

size: NA
D: TRBD2
V: TRBV20-1
CDR3: SALAGGTGELF

size: many
D: NA
V: TRBV2
CDR3: ASRSGQFAF

size: NA
D: NA
V: TRBV20-1
CDR3: SARDGGHSSNQPQH

size: NA
D: NA
V: TRBV10-2
CDR3: ASSESGSRGQPQH

size: few
D: NA
V: TRBV2
CDR3: ASTTGFGETQY

size: NA
D: NA
V: TRBV20-1
CDR3: SVGAPDTQY

size: few
D: NA
V: TRBV7-9
CDR3: ASSSSDSNQPQH

size: few
D: NA
V: TRBV6-2/TRBV6-3
CDR3: ATWDRTYEQY

size: NA
D: TRBD2
V: TRBV15
CDR3: ATSRAQATSGRGGKETQY